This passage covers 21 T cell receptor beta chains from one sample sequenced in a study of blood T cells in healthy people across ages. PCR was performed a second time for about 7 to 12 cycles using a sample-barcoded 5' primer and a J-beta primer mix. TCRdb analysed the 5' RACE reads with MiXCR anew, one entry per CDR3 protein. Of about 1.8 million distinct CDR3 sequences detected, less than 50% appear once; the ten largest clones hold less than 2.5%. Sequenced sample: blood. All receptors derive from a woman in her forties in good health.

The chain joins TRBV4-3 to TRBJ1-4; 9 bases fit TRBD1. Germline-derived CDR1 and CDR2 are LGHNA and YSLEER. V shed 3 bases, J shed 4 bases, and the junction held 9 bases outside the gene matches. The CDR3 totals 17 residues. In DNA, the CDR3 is TGCGCCAGCAGCCAGATCTGGACAGGGGAGGTTAATGAAAAACTGTTTTTT. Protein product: CASSQIWTGEVNEKLFF.

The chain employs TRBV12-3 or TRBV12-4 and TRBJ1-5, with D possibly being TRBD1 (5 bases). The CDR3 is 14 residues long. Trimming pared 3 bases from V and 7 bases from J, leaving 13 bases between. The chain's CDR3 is CASSFSGRSQPQHF. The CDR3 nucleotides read TGTGCCAGCAGTTTTTCAGGGAGGTCACAGCCCCAGCATTTT.

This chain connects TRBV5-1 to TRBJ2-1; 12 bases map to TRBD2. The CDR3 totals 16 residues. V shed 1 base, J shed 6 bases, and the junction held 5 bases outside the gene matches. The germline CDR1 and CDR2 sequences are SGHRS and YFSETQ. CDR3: CASSLLLAGGLNEQFF. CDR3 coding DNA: TGCGCCAGCAGCTTGCTTCTAGCGGGGGGGCTCAATGAGCAGTTCTTC.

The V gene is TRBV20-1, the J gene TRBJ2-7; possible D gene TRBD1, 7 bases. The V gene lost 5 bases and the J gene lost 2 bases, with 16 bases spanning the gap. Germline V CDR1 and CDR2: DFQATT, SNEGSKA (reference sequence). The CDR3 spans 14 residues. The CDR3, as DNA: TGCAGTGCTCGGACAGGAGGGGTCACCTACGAGCAGTACTTC. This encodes CSARTGGVTYEQYF.

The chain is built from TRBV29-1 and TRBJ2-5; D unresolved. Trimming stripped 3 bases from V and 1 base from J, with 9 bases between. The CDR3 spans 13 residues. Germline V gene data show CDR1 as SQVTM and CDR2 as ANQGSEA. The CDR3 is CSVDVAPQETQYF. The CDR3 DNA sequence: TGCAGCGTTGACGTGGCCCCCCAAGAGACCCAGTACTTC. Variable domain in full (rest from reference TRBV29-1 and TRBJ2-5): SAVISQKPSRDICQRGTSLTIQCQVDSQVTMMFWYRQQPGQSLTLIATANQGSEATYESGFVIDKFPISRPNLTFSTLTVSNMSPEDSSIYLCSVDVAPQETQYFGPGTRLLVL.

The CDR3 DNA reads TGTGCCAGCAGTCGTAGGACTAGCGGGGGTGAGCAGTTCTTC. Its translation is CASSRRTSGGEQFF. The chain employs TRBV2 and TRBJ2-1; 13 bases are shared with TRBD2. The CDR3 runs to 14 residues. Germline V gene data show CDR1 as SNHLY and CDR2 as FYNNEI. V lost 5 bases and J lost 9; bases outside the gene matches: 4.

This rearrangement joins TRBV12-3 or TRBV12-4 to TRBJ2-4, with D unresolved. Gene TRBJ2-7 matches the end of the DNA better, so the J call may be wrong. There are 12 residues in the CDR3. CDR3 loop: CASSFSRYEQYF. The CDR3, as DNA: TGTGCCAGCAGTTTTAGCAGATACGAGCAGTACTTC.

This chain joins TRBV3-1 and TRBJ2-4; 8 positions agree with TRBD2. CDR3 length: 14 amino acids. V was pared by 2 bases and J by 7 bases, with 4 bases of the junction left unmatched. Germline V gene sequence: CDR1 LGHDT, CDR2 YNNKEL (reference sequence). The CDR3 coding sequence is TGTGCCAGCAGCCAACGGGGGGGCGGGAACATTCAGTACTTC. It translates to CASSQRGGGNIQYF.

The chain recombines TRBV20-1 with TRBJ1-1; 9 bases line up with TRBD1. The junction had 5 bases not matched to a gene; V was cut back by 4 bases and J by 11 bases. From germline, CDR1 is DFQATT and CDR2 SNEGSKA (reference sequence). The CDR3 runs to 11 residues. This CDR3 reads CSATTGGIAFF. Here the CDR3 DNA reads TGCAGTGCTACCACAGGGGGCATTGCTTTCTTT.

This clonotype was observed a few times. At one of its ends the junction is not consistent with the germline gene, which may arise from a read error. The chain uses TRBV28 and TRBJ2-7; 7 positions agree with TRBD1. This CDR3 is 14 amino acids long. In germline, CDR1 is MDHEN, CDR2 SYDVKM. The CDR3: CAGSLFAGGYEQYF. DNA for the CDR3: TGTGCCGGCAGTTTATTTGCAGGGGGCTACGAGCAGTACTTC.

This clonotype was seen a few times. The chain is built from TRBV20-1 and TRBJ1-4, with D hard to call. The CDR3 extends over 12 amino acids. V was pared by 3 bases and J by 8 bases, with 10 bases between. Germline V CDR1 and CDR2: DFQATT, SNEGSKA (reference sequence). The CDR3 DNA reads TGCAGTGCTAGGAGTTTTGGGGAAAAACTGTTTTTT. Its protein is CSARSFGEKLFF.

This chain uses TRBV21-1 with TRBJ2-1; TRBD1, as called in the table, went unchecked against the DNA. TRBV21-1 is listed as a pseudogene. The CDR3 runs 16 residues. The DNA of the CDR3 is TGTGCCAGCAGCGTCCGACAGGGGGCCATGGACAATGAGCAGTTCTTC. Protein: CASSVRQGAMDNEQFF.

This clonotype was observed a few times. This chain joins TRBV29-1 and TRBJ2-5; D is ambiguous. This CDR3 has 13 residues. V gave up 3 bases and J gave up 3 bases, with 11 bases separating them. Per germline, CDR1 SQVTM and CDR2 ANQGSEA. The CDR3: CSVEAIYKETQYF. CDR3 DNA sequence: TGCAGCGTTGAGGCCATCTATAAAGAGACCCAGTACTTC.

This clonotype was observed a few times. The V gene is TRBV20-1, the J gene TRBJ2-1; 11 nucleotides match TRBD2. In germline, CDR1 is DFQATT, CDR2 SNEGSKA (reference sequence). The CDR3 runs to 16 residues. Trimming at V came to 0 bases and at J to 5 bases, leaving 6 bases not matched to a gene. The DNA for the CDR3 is TGCAGTGCTAGAGATTCGACTAGCGGGGTCAACAATGAGCAGTTCTTC. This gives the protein CSARDSTSGVNNEQFF.

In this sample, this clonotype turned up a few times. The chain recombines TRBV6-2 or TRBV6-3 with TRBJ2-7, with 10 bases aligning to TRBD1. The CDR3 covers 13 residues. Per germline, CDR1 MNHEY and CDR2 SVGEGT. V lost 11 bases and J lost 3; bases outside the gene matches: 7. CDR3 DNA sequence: TGTGCCGCATCCGGGACAGGGGACTACGAGCAGTACTTC. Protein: CAASGTGDYEQYF.

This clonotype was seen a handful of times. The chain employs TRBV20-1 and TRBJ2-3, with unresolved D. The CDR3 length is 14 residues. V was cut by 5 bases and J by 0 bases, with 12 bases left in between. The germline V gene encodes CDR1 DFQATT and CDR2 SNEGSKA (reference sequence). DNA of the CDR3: TGCAGTGCTGTCCCCTTCGCTAGCACAGATACGCAGTATTTT. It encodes CSAVPFASTDTQYF.

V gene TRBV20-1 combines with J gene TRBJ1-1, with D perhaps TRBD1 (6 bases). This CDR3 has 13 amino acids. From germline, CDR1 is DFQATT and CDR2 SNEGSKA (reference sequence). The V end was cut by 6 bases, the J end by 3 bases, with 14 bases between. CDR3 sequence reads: CSAGRDIDTEAFF. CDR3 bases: TGCAGTGCGGGGCGGGACATCGACACTGAAGCTTTCTTT.

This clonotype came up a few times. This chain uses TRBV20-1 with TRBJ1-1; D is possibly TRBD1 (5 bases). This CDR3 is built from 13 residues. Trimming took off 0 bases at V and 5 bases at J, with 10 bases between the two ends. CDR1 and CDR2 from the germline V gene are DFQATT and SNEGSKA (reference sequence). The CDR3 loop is CSARDPGRTEAFF. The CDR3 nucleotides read TGCAGTGCTAGAGATCCAGGGAGGACTGAAGCTTTCTTT.

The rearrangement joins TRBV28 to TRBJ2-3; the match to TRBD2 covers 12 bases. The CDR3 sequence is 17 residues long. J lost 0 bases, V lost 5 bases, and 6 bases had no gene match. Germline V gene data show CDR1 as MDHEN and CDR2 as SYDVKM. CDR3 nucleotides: TGTGCCAGCAGTATGACTAGCGGGGGATCTAGCACAGATACGCAGTATTTT. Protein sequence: CASSMTSGGSSTDTQYF.

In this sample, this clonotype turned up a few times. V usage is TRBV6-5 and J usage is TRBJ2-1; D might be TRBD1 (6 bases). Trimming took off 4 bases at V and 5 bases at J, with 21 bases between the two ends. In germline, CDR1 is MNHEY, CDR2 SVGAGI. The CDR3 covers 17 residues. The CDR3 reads CASSSRATRGHNNEQFF. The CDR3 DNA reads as TGTGCCAGCAGTTCGAGGGCTACACGGGGACACAACAATGAGCAGTTCTTC.

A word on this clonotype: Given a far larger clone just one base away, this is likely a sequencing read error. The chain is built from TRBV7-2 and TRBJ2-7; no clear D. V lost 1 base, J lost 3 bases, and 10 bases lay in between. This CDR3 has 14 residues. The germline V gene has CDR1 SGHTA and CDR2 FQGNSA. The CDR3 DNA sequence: TGTGCCAGCAGCTTAGGCGTTAGCTGCTACGAGCAGTACTTC. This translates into CASSLGVSCYEQYF.